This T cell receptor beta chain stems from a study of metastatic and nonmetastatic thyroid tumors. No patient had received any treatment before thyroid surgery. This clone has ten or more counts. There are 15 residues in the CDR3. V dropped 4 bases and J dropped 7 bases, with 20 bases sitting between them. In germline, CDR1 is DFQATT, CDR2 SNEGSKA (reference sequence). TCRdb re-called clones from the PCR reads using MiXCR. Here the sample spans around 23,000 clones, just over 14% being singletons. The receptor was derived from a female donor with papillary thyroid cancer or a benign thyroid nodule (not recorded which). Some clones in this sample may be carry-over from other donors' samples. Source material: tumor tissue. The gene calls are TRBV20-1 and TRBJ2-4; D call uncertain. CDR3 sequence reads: CSATPPSLGGNIQYF. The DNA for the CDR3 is TGCAGTGCTACTCCCCCTAGTTTAGGTGGGAACATTCAGTACTTC.